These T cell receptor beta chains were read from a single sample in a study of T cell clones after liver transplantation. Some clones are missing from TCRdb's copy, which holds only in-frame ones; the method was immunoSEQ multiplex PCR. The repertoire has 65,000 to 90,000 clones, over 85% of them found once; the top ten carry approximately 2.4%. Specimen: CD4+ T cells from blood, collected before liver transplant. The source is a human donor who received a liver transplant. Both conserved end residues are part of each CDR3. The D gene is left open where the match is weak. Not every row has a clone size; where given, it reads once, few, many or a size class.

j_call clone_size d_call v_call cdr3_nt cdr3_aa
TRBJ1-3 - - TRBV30 TGTGCCTGGAGTGTACCGGAGGGTGCCTCTGGAAACACCATATATTTT CAWSVPEGASGNTIYF
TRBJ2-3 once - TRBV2 TGTGCCAGCTACTACACAGATACGCAGTATTTT CASYYTDTQYF
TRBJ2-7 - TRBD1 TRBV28 TGTGCCAGCAGTTTAACAGGGGAACCCTACGAGCAGTACTTC CASSLTGEPYEQYF
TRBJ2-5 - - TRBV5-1 TGCGCCAGCAGCCCCGGGGGGCGGGGGCAAGAGACCCAGTACTTC CASSPGGRGQETQYF
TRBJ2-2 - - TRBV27 TGTGCCAGCAGCCCCCGTGCCGCGAACACCGGGGAGCTGTTTTTT CASSPRAANTGELFF
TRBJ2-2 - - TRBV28 TGTGCCAGCAGTCGCCTGGCGTACCCCACGGGGGAGCTGTTTTTT CASSRLAYPTGELFF
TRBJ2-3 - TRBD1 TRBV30 TGTGCCTGGAGCATCGGGACAGGCAACGCAGATACGCAGTATTTT CAWSIGTGNADTQYF
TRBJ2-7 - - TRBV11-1 TGTGCCAGCAGCTTACGGTCCCCCCTCGAGCAGTACTTC CASSLRSPLEQYF
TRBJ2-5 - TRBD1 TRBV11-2 TGTGCCAGCAGCTACACAGGGGGCATAGTAGAGACCCAGTACTTC CASSYTGGIVETQYF
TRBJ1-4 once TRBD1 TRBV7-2 TGTGCCAGCAGCTTAATTACAGGGGCTAATGAAAAACTGTTTTTT CASSLITGANEKLFF
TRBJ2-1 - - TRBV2 TGTGCCAGCAGGGTAGGAGTTGAGCAGTTCTTC CASRVGVEQFF
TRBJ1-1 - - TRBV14 TGTGCCAGCAGCCAAGATAAGGGGACGGTAAACACTGAAGCTTTCTTT CASSQDKGTVNTEAFF
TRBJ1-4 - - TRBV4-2 TGTGCCAGCAGCCAAGACAAAGAAAAACTGTTTTTT CASSQDKEKLFF
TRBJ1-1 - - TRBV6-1 TGTGCCAGCAGACCTTCGAACACTGAAGCTTTCTTT CASRPSNTEAFF
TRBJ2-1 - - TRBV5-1 TGCGCCAGCAGCTTGGGACAGCCACCTAATGAGCAGTTCTTC CASSLGQPPNEQFF
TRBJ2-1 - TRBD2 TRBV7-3 TGTGCCAGCAGCTTTCAAGCGGGAGATAAGGATGAGCAGTTCTTC CASSFQAGDKDEQFF
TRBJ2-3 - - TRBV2 TGTGCCAGCAGGACAGGCGTTTTACTGGATACGCAGTATTTT CASRTGVLLDTQYF
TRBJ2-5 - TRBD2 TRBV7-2 TGTGCCAGCAGCTTATTAGCGGGAGGCGTCGAGACCCAGTACTTC CASSLLAGGVETQYF
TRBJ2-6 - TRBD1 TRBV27 TGTGCCAGCAGTTTCGGACAGGGGGCCGGTGGGGCCAACGTCCTGACTTTC CASSFGQGAGGANVLTF
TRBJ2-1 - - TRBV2 TGTGCCAGCGGACCTTACAATGAGCAGTTCTTC CASGPYNEQFF
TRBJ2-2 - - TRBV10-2 TGCGCCAGCAGTGAGTCGCCCCCGGGGGCGGCGAACACCGGGGAGCTGTTTTTT CASSESPPGAANTGELFF
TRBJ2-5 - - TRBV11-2 TGTGCCAGCAGCCCCGGGGCCCAAGAGACCCAGTACTTC CASSPGAQETQYF
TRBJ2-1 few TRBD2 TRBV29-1 TGCAGCGCGGAGGGGAGACTAGCGGGGAATGAGCAGTTCTTC CSAEGRLAGNEQFF
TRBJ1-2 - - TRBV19 TGTGCCGCCAGACGCCGGGATAACTATGGCTACACCTTC CAARRRDNYGYTF
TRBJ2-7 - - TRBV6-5 TGTGCCAGCAGTTACTCGATACGGGGATCCTACGAGCAGTACTTC CASSYSIRGSYEQYF
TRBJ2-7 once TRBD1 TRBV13 TGTGCCAGCAGCTTAAGGACAACAGGGGAGAGCTCCTACGAGCAGTACTTC CASSLRTTGESSYEQYF
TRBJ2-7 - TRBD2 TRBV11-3 TGTGCCAGCAGCTTTGTCGGGAGGGCCGTCTACGAGCAGTACTTC CASSFVGRAVYEQYF
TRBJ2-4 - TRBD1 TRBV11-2 TGTGCCAGCAGCTTAGGGGACAGGCCCGAAAACATTCAGTACTTC CASSLGDRPENIQYF
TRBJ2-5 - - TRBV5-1 TGCGCCAGCAGCTTGGGGGACACAGTTCCTCAAGAGACCCAGTACTTC CASSLGDTVPQETQYF
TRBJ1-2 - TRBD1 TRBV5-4 TGTGCCAGCAGCTCAGGACAGGGGGTATCTAACTATGGCTACACCTTC CASSSGQGVSNYGYTF